What follows is one T cell receptor beta chain and its context. This clonotype has at least ten counts. The specificity of this receptor is unknown. No base-level quality is on record; no much larger clone is a single base apart. The sample comes from a study of T cell repertoires in cytomegalovirus infection (dated by TCRdb to about 2019). Regarding the study in general: Donor HLA type was relevant to the analysis, as public TCR beta signatures indicated carriage of CMV infection together with the matching HLA type. Beyond this particular receptor, the publication reports: Carriers of CMV infection plus the relevant HLA type were discriminated by the cumulative frequency of public TCR beta family members in the study cohort and in an independent approximately 360-donor cohort. In the ex vivo response, HLA-C-restricted CMV-specific TCR beta clonotypes were dominant, and in two of eight donors the single most frequent clonotype came from this HLA-C-restricted group.

The CDR3 holds 15 amino acids from the cysteine to the phenylalanine. Left in the record is the CDR3 DNA by itself, 45 bases read in frame from the first base. The germline V gene gives CDR1 as MDHEN and CDR2 as SYDVKM. The germline ends are 12 bases apart after V is trimmed by 6 bases and J by 0 bases. Sequenced on an Illumina HiSeq 1500. TCRdb passed the public sequencing reads through fastp at Q25 and MiXCR, retaining productive beta sequences. Entries that share a CDR3 protein sequence are merged under the most common genes and DNA. The sample data list more than 500,000 distinct CDR3 sequences, and about 17% of these were observed just once. The ten largest clones represent roughly a quarter of the sample.

In this chain, TRBV28 is recombined with TRBJ2-1, with a weak D call of TRBD2 (6 bases match). The material sequenced was CD8+ T cells from PBMCs. This sequence was found in a human donor in good health (CMV status not recorded). Some clones in this sample may be carry-over from other donors' samples. The nucleotide sequence is TGTGCCAGCAGCCCTAGCGCCAGCTCCTACAATGAGCAGTTCTTC. The translation is CASSPSASSYNEQFF.